The sample holds a few counts of the clone carrying this T cell receptor beta chain. As yet, its antigen is unknown. MiXCR, run by TCRdb on the 5' RACE reads, gives a single entry per CDR3 protein. The sample holds 110,000 or so distinct CDR3 sequences; roughly 19% are singletons and the top ten take approximately 2.6%. This entry comes from a study of human T cells and chemical hapten exposure. The study extracted total RNA from unfractionated whole blood. General study points: After DPC sensitization, TCRs above 1 in 1000 frequency showed no change.

The receptor comes from a human donor in good health.

This chain's CDR3 is CASSVVTGEQAFF. CDR3 sequence (DNA): TGTGCCAGCAGCGTAGTTACAGGGGAGCAGGCTTTCTTT. J is TRBJ1-1 and V is TRBV9; 7 nucleotides line up with TRBD1. The CDR3 length is 13 residues. Unmatched junction bases numbered 7, after V lost 0 bases and J lost 11 bases. Germline V gene lookup returns CDR1 SGDLS and CDR2 YYNGEE.